These 30 T cell receptor beta chains came from one sample sequenced in a study of blood T cell repertoires in COVID-19. The table came from immunoSEQ multiplex PCR; TCRdb's copy has only in-frame clones and leaves some out. The sample lists 73,000 or so clones, more than 90% occurring once. Material: peripheral blood. These receptor sequences come from a human donor with active COVID-19. The donor label of this sample is uncertain.

The genes are TRBV6-5 and TRBJ1-1; tentatively, D is TRBD1 (6 bases). This CDR3 comprises 15 residues. CDR1 and CDR2 (germline): MNHEY, SVGAGI. The ends were cut back, 8 bases at V and 1 base at J, with 17 bases in the middle. The CDR3 region has the DNA TGTGCCAGCGTCAGGGGAGGGGTTCCGAACACTGAAGCTTTCTTT. Protein sequence: CASVRGGVPNTEAFF.

The chain combines TRBV6-5 with TRBJ2-3; unclear D gene. This CDR3 contains 14 residues. In germline, CDR1 is MNHEY, CDR2 SVGAGI. The V end was cut by 2 bases, the J end by 0 bases, with 6 bases between. The CDR3 reads CASSYGRSTDTQYF. The CDR3 DNA follows: TGTGCCAGCAGTTACGGCAGAAGCACAGATACGCAGTATTTT.

This chain connects TRBV28 to TRBJ1-1, with 7 positions matching TRBD1. This CDR3 spans 15 amino acids. Trimming took 3 bases from V and 0 from J; bases not matched to a gene: 4. Germline CDR1 reads MDHEN; CDR2 reads SYDVKM. The CDR3 loop is CASSFPGGLNTEAFF. The CDR3 DNA sequence: TGTGCCAGCAGTTTTCCAGGGGGACTGAACACTGAAGCTTTCTTT. Drawing the rest from reference TRBV28 and TRBJ1-1, the complete variable domain is DVKVTQSSRYLVKRTGEKVFLECVQDMDHENMFWYRQDPGLGLRLIYFSYDVKMKEKGDIPEGYSVSREKKERFSLILESASTNQTSMYLCASSFPGGLNTEAFFGQGTRLTVV.

The chain has TRBV7-6 and TRBJ2-1; the D gene is possibly TRBD2 (6 bases). V lost 3 bases and J 10 bases, leaving 10 bases between the germline ends. The CDR3 has 12 residues. The germline CDR1 and CDR2 sequences are SGHVS and FNYEAQ. CDR3: CASSFSGLEQFF. DNA of the CDR3: TGTGCCAGCAGCTTCAGCGGGTTAGAGCAGTTCTTC. Full variable domain (outside the CDR3, taken from reference TRBV7-6 and TRBJ2-1): GAGVSQSPRYKVTKRGQDVALRCDPISGHVSLYWYRQALGQGPEFLTYFNYEAQQDKSGLPNDRFSAERPEGSISTLTIQRTEQRDSAMYRCASSFSGLEQFFGPGTRLTVL.

V usage is TRBV6-2 or TRBV6-3 and J usage is TRBJ2-7, with a weak D call TRBD2 (6 bases). Germline CDR1 is MNHEY and CDR2 is SVGEGT. The CDR3 has 14 amino acids. The V gene lost 6 bases and the J gene lost 5 bases, with 17 bases spanning the gap. The CDR3 region has the DNA TGTGCCAGCAGCCCCCCGGGAGTGTGGAACGAGCAGTACTTC. This gives the protein CASSPPGVWNEQYF.

V is TRBV13 and J is TRBJ1-6, with 11 bases identical to TRBD1. The CDR3 covers 17 residues. Trimming removed 5 bases from V and 3 bases from J; junction bases left unmatched: 6. Germline V gene lookup returns CDR1 PRHDT and CDR2 FYEKMQ (reference sequence). CDR3 protein: CASSPRTGGFYNSPLHF. The CDR3 DNA follows: TGTGCCAGCAGCCCCCGGACAGGGGGCTTCTATAATTCACCCCTCCACTTT.

This clone was observed a single time. The V and J genes are TRBV7-2 and TRBJ1-1; 8 positions match TRBD1. The CDR3 spans 14 residues. Looked up from germline, CDR1 is SGHTA and CDR2 is FQGNSA. Germline trimming cut 3 bases from V and 2 bases from J; bases unmatched to any gene: 2. CDR3 amino acids: CASSLGQVNTEAFF. CDR3 DNA sequence: TGTGCCAGCAGCTTGGGACAGGTAAACACTGAAGCTTTCTTT.

CDR3 coding DNA: TGTGCCTGGGAAGCCGGGACAAGAGGAAACACCATATATTTT. It codes for CAWEAGTRGNTIYF. The chain couples TRBV30 to TRBJ1-3, with D tentatively TRBD1 (6 bases). Deletions cut 5 bases from V and 4 bases from J, with 15 bases between. Germline assignment: CDR1 GTSNPN and CDR2 SVGIG (reference sequence). The CDR3 has 14 amino acids.

The chain has TRBV9 and TRBJ2-1; TRBD2 matches at 11 bases. Germline-derived CDR1 and CDR2 are SGDLS and YYNGEE. CDR3 length equals 16 residues. Unmatched junction bases numbered 5, after V lost 2 bases and J lost 4 bases. CDR3 loop: CASSVLAGGTYNEQFF. CDR3 bases: TGTGCCAGCAGCGTCTTAGCGGGAGGGACATACAATGAGCAGTTCTTC.

V usage is TRBV7-3 and J usage is TRBJ2-5, with 9 positions matching TRBD2. CDR1 is SGHTA and CDR2 is FQGTGA in the germline V gene. The V gene end was trimmed by 0 bases and the J gene end by 5 bases; junction bases not matched to a gene: 4. There are 15 residues in the CDR3. This CDR3 is CASSLTSGSLETQYF. The CDR3 coding sequence is TGTGCCAGCAGCTTAACTAGCGGGAGCTTGGAGACCCAGTACTTC.

This chain uses TRBV5-1 with TRBJ2-1, with D unclear. The CDR3 contains 15 residues. Trimming cost V 3 bases and J 0 bases, with 10 bases left between them. The V gene's germline CDR1 is SGHRS and CDR2 YFSETQ. Here the CDR3 DNA reads TGCGCCAGCAGCTCCGTGTGGAGCTCCTACAATGAGCAGTTCTTC. Translation gives CASSSVWSSYNEQFF.

The chain combines TRBV28 with TRBJ2-6; D not resolved. CDR1 is MDHEN, CDR2 SYDVKM, per germline. V was clipped by 3 bases and J by 0 bases, with 21 bases between them. The CDR3 has 20 amino acids. CDR3: CASSFGNRRSFSSGANVLTF. The CDR3 DNA is TGTGCCAGCAGTTTTGGCAATAGGCGTAGCTTCAGCTCTGGGGCCAACGTCCTGACTTTC.

The chain joins TRBV28 to TRBJ1-4; a weak D match, TRBD1 (6 bases). Germline lookup yields CDR1 MDHEN and CDR2 SYDVKM. The CDR3 has 16 amino acids. V was pared by 5 bases and J by 8 bases, with 21 bases between. CDR3 in DNA: TGTGCCAGCAGTACACCAAACAGGGTAGGAGTCGAAAAACTGTTTTTT. It encodes CASSTPNRVGVEKLFF.

The chain recombines TRBV19 with TRBJ2-1; a weak D match, TRBD2 (6 bases). The CDR3 spans 17 residues. The V gene's germline CDR1 is LNHDA and CDR2 SQIVND (reference sequence). Trimming took 5 bases from V and 6 from J, leaving 23 bases between them. The CDR3 nucleotides read TGTGCCAGTAGTCTCAGAGTAGCGGCTAACTTTGGCAATGAGCAGTTCTTC. Protein: CASSLRVAANFGNEQFF.

The chain employs TRBV4-2 and TRBJ2-1; a possible D gene is TRBD2 (6 bases). The V and J ends lost 0 bases and 2 bases respectively, with 11 bases between them. From germline, CDR1 is LGHNA and CDR2 YNFKEQ. The CDR3 spans 16 residues. The CDR3 loop is CASSQDGTRAYNEQFF. CDR3 sequence (DNA): TGTGCCAGCAGCCAAGACGGGACTCGAGCCTACAATGAGCAGTTCTTC.

The genes are TRBV9 and TRBJ2-1; 10 bases are a match to TRBD2. Germline V CDR1 and CDR2: SGDLS, YYNGEE. The CDR3 consists of 15 residues. The V and J ends lost 2 bases and 4 bases, in that order; junction bases with no gene match: 3. DNA for the CDR3: TGTGCCAGCAGCGTCGCTAGCGGGGGTTACAATGAGCAGTTCTTC. Translated: CASSVASGGYNEQFF.

The V gene is TRBV30, the J gene TRBJ1-1; tentatively, D is TRBD1 (5 bases). The CDR3 has 12 residues. Germline V lookup: CDR1 GTSNPN, CDR2 SVGIG (reference sequence). Trimming removed 5 bases from V and 4 bases from J, with 11 bases in between. The CDR3 spells CAWGGGVTEAFF. CDR3 nucleotide sequence: TGTGCCTGGGGGGGAGGGGTCACTGAAGCTTTCTTT.

The chain carries TRBV6-6 and TRBJ2-5, with TRBD2 matching over 15 bases. Trimming removed 6 bases from V and 5 bases from J; junction bases left unmatched: 4. CDR1 and CDR2 (germline): MNHNY, SVGAGI (reference sequence). The CDR3 runs to 15 residues. In DNA form, the CDR3 reads TGTGCCAGCAGCCAGGGACTAGCGGGAGGTGAGACCCAGTACTTC. It specifies CASSQGLAGGETQYF.

CDR3 sequence: CASSLGLLSGGYEQYF. Here the CDR3 DNA reads TGTGCCAGCAGCTTAGGCCTACTGAGCGGGGGCTACGAGCAGTACTTC. This rearrangement joins TRBV11-2 to TRBJ2-7, with 8 positions matching TRBD2. There are 16 residues in the CDR3. Germline lookup yields CDR1 SGHAT and CDR2 FQNNGV. Losses at the gene ends were 1 base for V and 3 bases for J; bases not matched to a gene: 8.

The V and J genes are TRBV5-1 and TRBJ1-1, with 10 bases matching TRBD1. The CDR3 is 14 residues long. Germline CDR1 is SGHRS and CDR2 is YFSETQ. V lost 4 bases to trimming and J lost 5 bases; unmatched junction nucleotides: 5. The CDR3: CASSQDRGQTEAFF. DNA of the CDR3: TGCGCCAGCAGCCAAGACAGGGGGCAAACTGAAGCTTTCTTT. Full variable domain (rest looked up from reference TRBV5-1 and TRBJ1-1): KAGVTQTPRYLIKTRGQQVTLSCSPISGHRSVSWYQQTPGQGLQFLFEYFSETQRNKGNFPGRFSGRQFSNSRSEMNVSTLELGDSALYLCASSQDRGQTEAFFGQGTRLTVV.

The genes are TRBV6-1 and TRBJ2-3; D not resolved. The CDR3 extends over 14 amino acids. Germline CDR1 and CDR2: MNHNS and SASEGT. V was pared by 2 bases and J by 0 bases, with 6 bases between. As DNA, the CDR3 is TGTGCCAGCAGTGAATTTCAGAGCACAGATACGCAGTATTTT. Its translation is CASSEFQSTDTQYF.

The V gene is TRBV7-9, the J gene TRBJ2-3; D is possibly TRBD1 (6 bases). Germline lookup yields CDR1 SEHNR and CDR2 FQNEAQ (reference sequence). The CDR3 totals 14 residues. Trimming shortened V by 5 bases and J by 2 bases, and 11 bases separated the two germline ends. CDR3 sequence: CASSPGHFTDTQYF. The DNA of the CDR3 is TGTGCCAGCAGCCCGGGACACTTCACAGATACGCAGTATTTT.

This chain's CDR3 is CASSLSTGGPRMQYF. CDR3 DNA sequence: TGTGCCAGCAGTTTAAGTACAGGGGGGCCTCGCATGCAGTACTTC. The chain has TRBV28 and TRBJ2-7; 8 bases match TRBD1. J was trimmed by 9 bases and V by 2 bases; bases with no gene match: 12. Germline V CDR1 and CDR2: MDHEN, SYDVKM. The CDR3 contains 15 residues. The full variable domain, completed using reference TRBV28 and TRBJ2-7, is DVKVTQSSRYLVKRTGEKVFLECVQDMDHENMFWYRQDPGLGLRLIYFSYDVKMKEKGDIPEGYSVSREKKERFSLILESASTNQTSMYLCASSLSTGGPRMQYFGPGTRLTVT.

This rearrangement joins TRBV5-5 to TRBJ2-3; the D is unclear. The CDR3 runs 14 residues. Germline CDR1 is SGHKS and CDR2 is YYEKEE (reference sequence). The germline V and J ends were trimmed by 2 bases and 4 bases, with 11 bases remaining between them. The CDR3 nucleotides read TGTGCCAGCAGCTTCTGGAGTGACGCAGATACGCAGTATTTT. It translates to CASSFWSDADTQYF.

The chain joins TRBV7-3 to TRBJ1-1, with 7 positions matching TRBD1. Looked up from germline, CDR1 is SGHTA and CDR2 is FQGTGA. V shed 5 bases, J shed 11 bases, and the junction held 14 bases outside the gene matches. The CDR3 contains 14 residues. CDR3 in DNA: TGTGCCAGCAGCCCCCAAGGACAGGCGGCTGGTGCTTTCTTT. Protein: CASSPQGQAAGAFF.

V gene TRBV11-2 combines with J gene TRBJ2-5; 9 positions agree with TRBD2. The CDR3 loop spans 14 amino acids. The V and J ends lost 6 bases and 3 bases, in that order; junction bases with no gene match: 5. Germline CDR1 SGHAT, CDR2 FQNNGV. The CDR3 DNA sequence: TGTGCCAGCAGGCAGCGGGAGGTGGAAGAGACCCAGTACTTC. It specifies CASRQREVEETQYF.

The chain has TRBV24-1 and TRBJ2-1; the match to TRBD1 covers 11 bases. V shed 0 bases, J shed 7 bases, and the junction held 1 base outside the gene matches. CDR3 length equals 15 residues. In germline, CDR1 is KGHDR, CDR2 SFDVKD. The CDR3 bases are TGTGCCACCAGTGATTTGGGACAGGGGGCGAATGAGCAGTTCTTC. Translating gives CATSDLGQGANEQFF.

The chain carries TRBV10-2 and TRBJ1-6, with 9 nucleotides matching TRBD1. Germline CDR1 and CDR2: WSHSY and SAAADI. The CDR3 consists of 16 residues. V shed 6 bases and J 3 bases; nucleotides not matched to a gene: 6. The CDR3 reads CASRDDRGGYNSPLHF. CDR3 in DNA: TGCGCCAGCAGAGACGACAGGGGGGGCTATAATTCACCCCTCCACTTT.

This sequence joins TRBV18 and TRBJ2-1, with TRBD1 as a possible D gene (5 bases). Germline V gene lookup returns CDR1 KGHSH and CDR2 LQKENI. V lost 5 bases, J lost 2 bases, and 10 bases lay in between. The CDR3 has 14 amino acids. CDR3 loop: CASSRQRAYNEQFF. Here the CDR3 DNA reads TGTGCCAGCTCAAGACAGCGAGCCTACAATGAGCAGTTCTTC.

The gene calls are TRBV24-1 and TRBJ2-3, with a tentative D call TRBD1 (6 bases). The CDR3 is 14 residues long. Germline loops: CDR1 KGHDR, CDR2 SFDVKD. V gave up 9 bases and J gave up 2 bases, with 14 bases separating them. The CDR3 DNA sequence: TGTGCCACCTCCCAACAGGGACACACAGATACGCAGTATTTT. This gives the protein CATSQQGHTDTQYF.